These 24 T cell receptor beta chains were sequenced from one sample in a study of T cells after yellow fever vaccination. Each CDR3 protein gets one entry after TCRdb re-called the 5' RACE reads with MiXCR. The sample contains 300,000 or so distinct CDR3 sequences, approximately 8% of which appear only once. Sequenced material: PBMCs, taken more than 40 days after the first yellow fever vaccination. The receptors come from a man between 18 and 29 years old who received the YFV17D yellow fever vaccine.

This clonotype was detected many times. The rearrangement uses TRBV20-1 and TRBJ2-5; D possibly corresponds to TRBD2 (5 bases). Trimming took off 1 base at V and 4 bases at J, with 10 bases between the two ends. CDR1 is DFQATT, CDR2 SNEGSKA, per germline (reference sequence). This CDR3 region has 13 residues. The CDR3 DNA sequence: TGCAGTGCTAGAGTGGCGGGTGGAGAGACCCAGTACTTC. Residues: CSARVAGGETQYF.

The chain links TRBV5-1 to TRBJ2-7, with 7 bases aligning to TRBD1. The CDR3 is 15 residues long. Germline V lookup: CDR1 SGHRS, CDR2 YFSETQ. V trimming: 4 bases; J trimming: 3 bases; junction bases outside the gene matches: 10. CDR3 in amino acids: CASSLGSRDSYEQYV. For the CDR3, the DNA is TGCGCCAGCAGCCTTGGTTCAAGGGACAGCTACGAGCAGTACGTC.

This chain connects TRBV5-1 to TRBJ2-1; 8 nucleotides line up with TRBD1. Looked up from germline, CDR1 is SGHRS and CDR2 is YFSETQ. The CDR3 totals 17 residues. Trimming at V came to 0 bases and at J to 2 bases, leaving 7 bases not matched to a gene. The CDR3 is CASSLARQGSPYNEQFF. As DNA, the CDR3 is TGCGCCAGCAGCTTGGCCAGACAGGGGTCCCCCTACAATGAGCAGTTCTTC.

Only a few counts were recorded for this clonotype. CDR3 nucleotides: TGTGCCACCCTGGCGGGGGGCTCCTACAATGAGCAGTTCTTC. Translation: CATLAGGSYNEQFF. The chain has TRBV7-8 and TRBJ2-1; 8 bases line up with TRBD2. V was clipped by 10 bases and J by 0 bases; unmatched bases: 5. In germline, CDR1 is SGHVS, CDR2 FQNEAQ. This CDR3 is 14 amino acids long.

This clonotype has a handful of counts. The chain couples TRBV3-1 to TRBJ1-2; 7 bases are shared with TRBD1. The CDR3 length is 15 residues. Germline CDR1 reads LGHDT; CDR2 reads YNNKEL (reference sequence). After removal of 5 bases from V and 4 bases from J, the junction contained 10 bases not matched to a gene. CDR3 coding DNA: TGTGCCAGCAGCGGAGCGAGGGGGCCCAGCTATGGCTACACCTTC. This encodes CASSGARGPSYGYTF.

The chain is built from TRBV4-1 and TRBJ2-6; 9 bases are a match to TRBD2. The CDR3 runs 16 residues. Germline-derived CDR1 and CDR2 are MGHRA and YSYEKL. The V gene end was trimmed by 3 bases and the J gene end by 3 bases; junction bases not matched to a gene: 3. The CDR3 loop is CASSQAGGLGANVLTF. The CDR3 bases are TGCGCCAGCAGCCAGGCGGGGGGGCTTGGGGCCAACGTCCTGACTTTC.

This sequence joins TRBV7-3 and TRBJ2-1; D perhaps matches TRBD2 (6 bases). The CDR3 length is 13 residues. Trimming took off 3 bases at V and 9 bases at J, with 12 bases between the two ends. The germline CDR1 and CDR2 sequences are SGHTA and FQGTGA. CDR3 DNA: TGTGCCAGCAGCTTGGGGGGAAACGGTGAGCAGTTCTTC. Translation: CASSLGGNGEQFF.

This clonotype was found a few times. V is TRBV4-2 and J is TRBJ2-3; 7 nucleotides line up with TRBD2. The CDR3 consists of 17 residues. V was clipped by 0 bases and J by 1 base; unmatched bases: 7. Germline CDR1 is LGHNA and CDR2 is YNFKEQ. The CDR3, as DNA: TGTGCCAGCAGCCAAGATTCATCTAGCGGAGGCACAGATACGCAGTATTTT. It encodes CASSQDSSSGGTDTQYF.

This clonotype was seen many times. In DNA form, the CDR3 reads TGCAGTGCTAGTAGTCTAGCGGGGGGCTACGAGCAGTACTTC. Translation: CSASSLAGGYEQYF. The chain combines TRBV20-1 with TRBJ2-7, with TRBD2 matching 11 bases. Germline V lookup: CDR1 DFQATT, CDR2 SNEGSKA (reference sequence). Trimming at V came to 3 bases and at J to 3 bases, leaving 4 bases not matched to a gene. The CDR3 runs to 14 residues.

This chain links TRBV6-2 or TRBV6-3 with TRBJ2-1; TRBD2 aligns across 7 bases. The CDR3 is 15 amino acids. The ends lost 6 bases at V and 3 bases at J; junction bases unmatched: 8. CDR1 MNHEY and CDR2 SVGEGT come from the germline V gene. CDR3 amino acids: CASSVPGGRYNEQFF. DNA for the CDR3: TGTGCCAGCAGCGTTCCGGGGGGACGCTACAATGAGCAGTTCTTC.

In its sample, this clonotype was seen a few times. This sequence joins TRBV4-1 and TRBJ1-3, with D perhaps matching TRBD1 (6 bases). Germline V gene lookup returns CDR1 MGHRA and CDR2 YSYEKL. Trimming removed 3 bases at V and 4 bases at J, with 13 bases between. This CDR3 contains 15 residues. This CDR3 is CASSQERGFGNTIYF. The CDR3 nucleotides read TGCGCCAGCAGCCAGGAGAGGGGGTTCGGAAACACCATATATTTT.

The chain recombines TRBV5-6 with TRBJ1-2, with 12 bases matching TRBD1. Trimming cost V 3 bases and J 4 bases; bases outside gene matches: 4. Germline CDR1 is SGHDT and CDR2 is YYEEEE. The CDR3 has 15 residues. The CDR3 nucleotides are TGTGCCAGCAGCTCTGGGACAGGGGGCCGCTATGGCTACACCTTC. Translating gives CASSSGTGGRYGYTF. Full variable domain (outside the CDR3, taken from reference TRBV5-6 and TRBJ1-2): DAGVTQSPTHLIKTRGQQVTLRCSPKSGHDTVSWYQQALGQGPQFIFQYYEEEERQRGNFPDRFSGHQFPNYSSELNVNALLLGDSALYLCASSSGTGGRYGYTFGSGTRLTVV.

This clonotype was picked up a small number of times. V gene TRBV5-5 combines with J gene TRBJ1-3; TRBD1 might be the D (6 bases). The germline V gene encodes CDR1 SGHKS and CDR2 YYEKEE (reference sequence). V dropped 4 bases and J dropped 0 bases, with 14 bases sitting between them. This CDR3 comprises 16 residues. CDR3 in DNA: TGTGCCAGCAGCCCGCGGGGGGGCACCTCTGGAAACACCATATATTTT. It specifies CASSPRGGTSGNTIYF.

This clonotype was observed a handful of times. At one boundary the junction diverges from the germline segment, which might be a read error. The chain recombines TRBV7-9 with TRBJ2-1, with D hard to call. The germline V gene encodes CDR1 SEHNR and CDR2 FQNEAQ (reference sequence). This CDR3 spans 9 amino acids. The CDR3 loop is CASSPPHDF. The CDR3 DNA is TGTGCCAGCAGCCCCCCCCATGATTTC.

This clonotype was observed a handful of times. V usage is TRBV5-1 and J usage is TRBJ1-2; 9 nucleotides match TRBD1. The CDR3 spans 16 residues. Germline V gene sequence: CDR1 SGHRS, CDR2 YFSETQ. Trimming took 0 bases from V and 6 from J; bases not matched to a gene: 9. In DNA, the CDR3 is TGCGCCAGCAGCTTGGCACCTACAGGGGGCTTTGATGGCTACACCTTC. It is translated as CASSLAPTGGFDGYTF. Full variable domain (outside the CDR3, taken from reference TRBV5-1 and TRBJ1-2): KAGVTQTPRYLIKTRGQQVTLSCSPISGHRSVSWYQQTPGQGLQFLFEYFSETQRNKGNFPGRFSGRQFSNSRSEMNVSTLELGDSALYLCASSLAPTGGFDGYTFGSGTRLTVV.

This clonotype was seen more than once but under ten times. The rearrangement joins TRBV20-1 to TRBJ2-7; D may be TRBD2 (5 bases). Germline CDR1 DFQATT, CDR2 SNEGSKA (reference sequence). Trimming cost V 8 bases and J 6 bases, with 26 bases left between them. CDR3 length equals 15 residues. CDR3 loop: CSSPAGSRKFGEQYF. DNA of the CDR3: TGCAGTTCGCCCGCGGGCTCTCGAAAGTTTGGCGAGCAGTACTTC.

Only a few counts were recorded for this clonotype. The rearrangement links TRBV11-2 to TRBJ2-7, with D possibly matching TRBD2 (6 bases). CDR3 length: 15 residues. Between the trimmed V and J ends, which lost 5 bases and 2 bases, there was a span of 16 bases. The germline V gene encodes CDR1 SGHAT and CDR2 FQNNGV. The CDR3 here is CASSTTLAHAYEQYF. The CDR3 coding sequence is TGTGCCAGCAGCACCACACTAGCTCACGCCTACGAGCAGTACTTC.

This clonotype was picked up many times. The chain recombines TRBV5-1 with TRBJ2-3; D is possibly TRBD2 (7 bases). CDR1 SGHRS and CDR2 YFSETQ come from the germline V gene. The CDR3 consists of 16 residues. V was shortened by 0 bases and J by 2 bases, with 13 bases between the two germline ends. The CDR3 here is CASSLDAGANTDTQYF. Written as DNA, the CDR3 is TGCGCCAGCAGCTTGGATGCGGGGGCCAACACAGATACGCAGTATTTT.

This clonotype has a handful of counts. The V and J genes are TRBV4-1 and TRBJ1-2; no clear D. This CDR3 is built from 15 residues. In germline, CDR1 is MGHRA, CDR2 YSYEKL. Deletions cut 4 bases from V and 4 bases from J, with 16 bases between. The CDR3 region is CASSPRTDTLYGYTF. The CDR3 DNA reads as TGCGCCAGCAGCCCACGGACCGATACTCTCTATGGCTACACCTTC.

The table lists this clonotype with a few counts. V and J are TRBV3-1 and TRBJ2-7; TRBD2 agrees at 8 bases. Germline assignment: CDR1 LGHDT and CDR2 YNNKEL (reference sequence). The CDR3 has 16 residues. V gave up 4 bases and J gave up 5 bases; unmatched junction bases: 13. The CDR3 coding sequence is TGTGCCAGCAGCCCGGTAACTAGCGGTGGGTTCGACGAGCAGTACTTC. It encodes CASSPVTSGGFDEQYF.

This clonotype showed up just a few times. The chain joins TRBV6-1 to TRBJ2-5, with D uncertain. The germline V gene encodes CDR1 MNHNS and CDR2 SASEGT. CDR3 size: 14 residues. V was trimmed by 7 bases and J by 0 bases, leaving 12 bases between them. The CDR3 DNA is TGTGCCAGCAACGGCGGAGAGTACCAAGAGACCCAGTACTTC. Protein product: CASNGGEYQETQYF.

CDR3 amino acids: CASSRQLGLSHYGYTF. CDR3 in DNA: TGTGCCAGCAGCCGACAGCTCGGTTTGTCGCACTATGGCTACACCTTC. This chain uses TRBV9 with TRBJ1-2; perhaps TRBD1 as D (5 bases). This CDR3 has 16 amino acids. In germline, CDR1 is SGDLS, CDR2 YYNGEE. The ends were cut back, 4 bases at V and 3 bases at J, with 19 bases in the middle.

The sample holds a few counts of this clonotype. V usage is TRBV5-6 and J usage is TRBJ2-7; D possibly uses TRBD1 or TRBD2 (5 bases each). Per the germline V gene, CDR1 is SGHDT and CDR2 is YYEEEE. The CDR3 is 12 amino acids. V gave up 3 bases and J gave up 6 bases, with 10 bases separating them. CDR3 loop: CASSSGTVEQYV. The CDR3 nucleotides read TGTGCCAGCAGCTCCGGGACGGTCGAGCAGTACGTC.

This clonotype was detected only a few times. This chain joins TRBV30 and TRBJ2-7, with TRBD1 matching over 7 bases. The CDR3 covers 12 residues. From germline, CDR1 is GTSNPN and CDR2 SVGIG (reference sequence). CDR3 DNA: TGTGCGATCGGACAGGCTGTTTACGAGCAGTACTTC. Translation: CAIGQAVYEQYF.